Listed below are T cell receptor beta chains from one sample, sequenced in a study of blood T cell repertoires in COVID-19. Produced via immunoSEQ multiplex PCR; TCRdb's table is partial and in-frame only. The sample consists of about 74,000 clones, over 85% of them appearing once. Sequenced: peripheral blood. The receptors here all came from a human donor in a cohort sampled during active COVID-19. Both conserved end residues are part of each CDR3. The D gene is left open where the match is weak. Rows may omit the clone size; those that give it use once, few, many or a size class.

TRBD1	once	TRBV10-2	TRBJ1-1	TGCGCCAGCAGTGAGCAGGGGGGGAACACTGAAGCTTTCTTT	CASSEQGGNTEAFF
.	.	TRBV6-2/TRBV6-3	TRBJ2-7	TGTGCCAGCAGCTCTGACCGAGGCAGGGGAATTCTCTACGAGCAGTACTTC	CASSSDRGRGILYEQYF
.	.	TRBV15	TRBJ2-5	TGTGCCACCAGCAGAGATTACACAGGGACCCAAGAGACCCAGTACTTC	CATSRDYTGTQETQYF
.	.	TRBV18	TRBJ2-5	TGTGCCAGCTCAGGGGAAACAGGGCTACAAGAGACCCAGTACTTC	CASSGETGLQETQYF
.	.	TRBV25-1	TRBJ1-6	TGTGCCAGCACCTCAGGCTCAGCAAATTCACCCCTCCACTTT	CASTSGSANSPLHF
.	.	TRBV6-6	TRBJ1-1	TGTGCCAGCAGTTACTCGCAGGGAGGGACTTTCTTT	CASSYSQGGTFF
.	.	TRBV30	TRBJ2-7	TGTGCCTGGAGTATGGCTAGCGCATACGAGCAGTACTTC	CAWSMASAYEQYF
.	.	TRBV6-5	TRBJ1-2	TGTGCCAGCAGTTACGGACAGAGCTATGGCTACACCTTC	CASSYGQSYGYTF
.	.	TRBV7-3	TRBJ2-3	TGTGCCAGCAGCTCTCAAGCGGCCCCGAGCACAGATACGCAGTATTTT	CASSSQAAPSTDTQYF
TRBD1	.	TRBV2	TRBJ2-2	TGTGCCAGCAGTGAGAGGGGGCAGGCTTCCACCGGGGAGCTGTTTTTT	CASSERGQASTGELFF
TRBD1	.	TRBV4-1	TRBJ1-2	TGCGCCAGCAGCCAAGAGATGGCAGGGGGCCTAGGAAATTCTGGCTACACCTTC	CASSQEMAGGLGNSGYTF
.	.	TRBV27	TRBJ1-5	TGTGCCAGCGCGTTCGGGGGGGGGCGCAATCAGCCCCAGCATTTT	CASAFGGGRNQPQHF
TRBD1	.	TRBV2	TRBJ1-2	TGTGCCAGCAGCGACAGGGCCTATGGCTACACCTTC	CASSDRAYGYTF
TRBD2	.	TRBV4-1	TRBJ2-1	TGCGCCAGCAGCCAAAGCCCGGCCGGGGCGGGAGCCAATGAGCAGTTCTTC	CASSQSPAGAGANEQFF
TRBD2	.	TRBV7-9	TRBJ2-5	TGTGCCAGCAGCTTCAGCGGGAGTGGCAAAGAGACCCAGTACTTC	CASSFSGSGKETQYF
.	.	TRBV28	TRBJ1-4	TGTGCCGGTTATAGCCCCGAGGCTGAAAAACTGTTTTTT	CAGYSPEAEKLFF
.	.	TRBV19	TRBJ2-1	TGTGCCAGTAGGTCCAGGGGAAGTTTCGATGAGCAGTTCTTC	CASRSRGSFDEQFF
.	once	TRBV27	TRBJ1-2	TGTGCCAGCAGTAACCGGAACTATGGCTACACCTTC	CASSNRNYGYTF
TRBD2	.	TRBV3-1/TRBV3-2	TRBJ2-3	TGTGCCAGCATCCAATCTTCTAGCGGGAGGCAGGCAGATACGCAGTATTTT	CASIQSSSGRQADTQYF
.	.	TRBV4-2	TRBJ1-2	TGTGCCAGCAGCCAAGATACTGCAGAGAGGGGGGGCTACACCTTC	CASSQDTAERGGYTF
TRBD1	.	TRBV10-3	TRBJ1-3	TGTGCCATCAGTGAGGGGACAGGGAGTCAACGTGCTGGAAACACCATATATTTT	CAISEGTGSQRAGNTIYF
.	.	TRBV6-5	TRBJ2-7	TGTGCCAGCAGTTACTCCGGACTGGCCCTCTACGAGCAGTACTTC	CASSYSGLALYEQYF
.	.	TRBV25-1	TRBJ1-2	TGTGCCAGCAGTGAATTAGTTTCGGTGGCAGGCCACTGGGGCTACACCTTC	CASSELVSVAGHWGYTF
.	.	TRBV5-1	TRBJ2-1	TGCGCCAGCAGCCCCCAGGGGGTAGCGGGATATGGCAATGAGCAGTTCTTC	CASSPQGVAGYGNEQFF
.	.	TRBV7-9	TRBJ2-7	TGTGCCAGCAGCTCAAGAGCAGGCGGGGCGAGGGAGCAGTACTTC	CASSSRAGGAREQYF
.	.	TRBV7-9	TRBJ1-4	TGTGCCAGCAGCTTAGGATGGGCTTCTAATGAAAAACTGTTTTTT	CASSLGWASNEKLFF
.	.	TRBV30	TRBJ2-3	TGTGCCTCACTAACCCCTCGCGGGACAGATACGCAGTATTTT	CASLTPRGTDTQYF
.	.	TRBV19	TRBJ1-1	TGTGCCAGTAGGATAACAGGGTTCTCGAACACTGAAGCTTTCTTT	CASRITGFSNTEAFF
TRBD2	.	TRBV6-2/TRBV6-3	TRBJ2-1	TGTGCCAGCAGTTCACCGGGGGGGCGCGGTAATGAGCAGTTCTTC	CASSSPGGRGNEQFF
TRBD2	.	TRBV3-1/TRBV3-2	TRBJ2-1	TGTGCCAGCAGCCCAACTAGCGGCTACACATACAATGAGCAGTTCTTC	CASSPTSGYTYNEQFF
.	.	TRBV18	TRBJ1-6	TGTGCCAGCTACCGGGACGGGGGGAATTCACCCCTCCACTTT	CASYRDGGNSPLHF
.	.	TRBV19	TRBJ1-2	TGTGCCAGTAGTATGGGGGCCAGGGATGGCTACACCTTC	CASSMGARDGYTF
TRBD1	.	TRBV6-2/TRBV6-3	TRBJ2-2	TGTGCCAGCAGTTTCGGGACAGGGGACACCGGGGAGCTGTTTTTT	CASSFGTGDTGELFF
TRBD1	.	TRBV29-1	TRBJ2-3	TGCAGCGAAGGACAGGGGGCTAGTGGTGATACGCAGTATTTT	CSEGQGASGDTQYF
.	once	TRBV28	TRBJ1-5	TGTGCCAGCAGCTCGGACAGTAATCAGCCCCAGCATTTT	CASSSDSNQPQHF
TRBD2	.	TRBV6-2/TRBV6-3	TRBJ2-1	TGTGCCAGCAGTGCGGCCCTAGCGGGAAGCAATGAGCAGTTCTTC	CASSAALAGSNEQFF
.	once	TRBV12-3/TRBV12-4	TRBJ1-6	TGTGCCAGCAGTTTCGATAGCAATTCACCCCTCCACTTT	CASSFDSNSPLHF
.	.	TRBV4-3	TRBJ1-3	TGCGCCAGCAGCCAAGTCTTGTCGGGGATTTCTGGAAACACCATATATTTT	CASSQVLSGISGNTIYF